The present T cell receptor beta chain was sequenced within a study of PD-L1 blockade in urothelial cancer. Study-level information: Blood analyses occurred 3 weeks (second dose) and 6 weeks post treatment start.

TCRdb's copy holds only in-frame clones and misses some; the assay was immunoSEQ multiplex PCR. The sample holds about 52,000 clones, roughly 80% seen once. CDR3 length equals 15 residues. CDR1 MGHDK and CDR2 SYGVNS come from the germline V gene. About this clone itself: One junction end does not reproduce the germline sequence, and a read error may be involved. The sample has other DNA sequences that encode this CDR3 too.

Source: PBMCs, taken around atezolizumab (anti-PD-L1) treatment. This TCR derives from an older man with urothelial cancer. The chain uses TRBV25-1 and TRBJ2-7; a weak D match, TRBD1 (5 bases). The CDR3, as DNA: TGTGCCAGCAGTGAATCCGGCAGGGCGAACTACGAGCAGTACTTT. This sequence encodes CASSESGRANYEQYF.